This is a list of T cell receptor beta chains from one sample in a study of blood T cell repertoires in COVID-19. Clones were sequenced by immunoSEQ multiplex PCR, and TCRdb holds only the in-frame ones, with some missing. The profile shows tens of thousands of clones, approximately 80% of them singletons. The specimen sequenced was peripheral blood. Receptors originate from an elderly man with acute or convalescent COVID-19. Each CDR3 is given with its conserved first and last residue. Fields, in order: CDR3 protein, CDR3 DNA, V gene, J gene, clone size, D gene. The D gene is left open where the match is weak. Not every row has a clone size; where given, it reads once, few, many or a size class.

CDR3 protein: CASSLVGITDTQYF
CDR3 DNA: TGCGCCAGCAGCTTGGTCGGGATCACAGATACGCAGTATTTT
V gene: TRBV5-1
J gene: TRBJ2-3
clone size: -
D gene: -

CDR3 protein: CASSPERQETQYF
CDR3 DNA: TGCGCCAGCAGCCCAGAGAGGCAAGAGACCCAGTACTTC
V gene: TRBV5-1
J gene: TRBJ2-5
clone size: few
D gene: -

CDR3 protein: CASSQGTPGNNEQFF
CDR3 DNA: TGCGCCAGCAGCCAAGGGACTCCAGGGAACAATGAGCAGTTCTTC
V gene: TRBV5-1
J gene: TRBJ2-1
clone size: -
D gene: -

CDR3 protein: CASPPIAGSTDTQYF
CDR3 DNA: TGTGCCAGCCCTCCGATAGCGGGATCAACAGATACGCAGTATTTT
V gene: TRBV28
J gene: TRBJ2-3
clone size: -
D gene: TRBD2

CDR3 protein: CASSSHRLAYEQYF
CDR3 DNA: TGTGCCAGCAGCTCCCACAGGTTGGCCTACGAGCAGTACTTC
V gene: TRBV13
J gene: TRBJ2-7
clone size: -
D gene: -

CDR3 protein: CASSLGLAANTGELFF
CDR3 DNA: TGTGCCAGCAGCTTGGGACTAGCGGCGAACACCGGGGAGCTGTTTTTT
V gene: TRBV5-4
J gene: TRBJ2-2
clone size: few
D gene: TRBD2

CDR3 protein: CASSQLGTGGEQYF
CDR3 DNA: TGTGCCAGCAGCCAACTAGGGACTGGGGGCGAGCAGTACTTC
V gene: TRBV4-2
J gene: TRBJ2-7
clone size: few
D gene: -

CDR3 protein: CASSLGGPLYEQYF
CDR3 DNA: TGTGCCAGCAGCCTCGGGGGGCCGCTATACGAGCAGTACTTC
V gene: TRBV6-5
J gene: TRBJ2-7
clone size: -
D gene: -

CDR3 protein: CASSLANRMNTEAFF
CDR3 DNA: TGTGCCAGCAGCTTGGCCAACAGGATGAACACTGAAGCTTTCTTT
V gene: TRBV5-4
J gene: TRBJ1-1
clone size: -
D gene: -

CDR3 protein: CASSQAPGGPLNEQFF
CDR3 DNA: TGCGCCAGCAGCCAAGCCCCAGGGGGTCCCCTCAATGAGCAGTTCTTC
V gene: TRBV4-1
J gene: TRBJ2-1
clone size: -
D gene: TRBD1

CDR3 protein: CASNLGTYNSPLHF
CDR3 DNA: TGTGCCAGCAACCTCGGGACCTATAATTCACCCCTCCACTTT
V gene: TRBV7-9
J gene: TRBJ1-6
clone size: -
D gene: -

CDR3 protein: CASRLKSGGYNEQFF
CDR3 DNA: TGTGCCAGCAGACTGAAAAGCGGGGGCTACAATGAGCAGTTCTTC
V gene: TRBV3-1/TRBV3-2
J gene: TRBJ2-1
clone size: -
D gene: TRBD2

CDR3 protein: CASSPPSGTYNEQFF
CDR3 DNA: TGTGCCAGCTCGCCGCCTAGCGGGACGTACAATGAGCAGTTCTTC
V gene: TRBV18
J gene: TRBJ2-1
clone size: -
D gene: TRBD2